The 26 T cell receptor beta chains below all came from one sample that was sequenced in a study of T cell repertoires in cytomegalovirus infection. MiXCR, applied by TCRdb to the reads, yields one record per CDR3 protein. This table holds about 530,000 distinct CDR3 sequences, about a quarter found once. Sample: PBMCs. The receptors come from a human donor in good health (CMV status not recorded). Some clones in this sample may be carry-over from other donors' samples.

This sequence joins TRBV11-2 and TRBJ2-1; D is unresolved. V lost 4 bases to trimming and J lost 5 bases, with 15 bases between them. The CDR3 spans 15 residues. In germline, CDR1 is SGHAT, CDR2 FQNNGV. The CDR3: CASSSAWAPNNEQFF. The CDR3 DNA reads as TGTGCCAGCAGCTCCGCTTGGGCCCCCAACAATGAGCAGTTCTTC. Drawing the rest from reference TRBV11-2 and TRBJ2-1, the complete variable domain is EAGVAQSPRYKIIEKRQSVAFWCNPISGHATLYWYQQILGQGPKLLIQFQNNGVVDDSQLPKDRFSAERLKGVDSTLKIQPAKLEDSAVYLCASSSAWAPNNEQFFGPGTRLTVL.

The chain's CDR3 is CASSSPGVNTEAFF. In nucleotides, the CDR3 is TGTGCCAGCAGTTCCCCCGGGGTGAACACTGAAGCTTTCTTT. The chain couples TRBV28 to TRBJ1-1; no clear D. The V gene lost 4 bases and the J gene lost 0 bases, with 9 bases spanning the gap. The CDR3 has 14 amino acids. Germline values: CDR1 MDHEN, CDR2 SYDVKM. Using reference TRBV28 and TRBJ1-1 for the parts outside the CDR3, the full variable domain is DVKVTQSSRYLVKRTGEKVFLECVQDMDHENMFWYRQDPGLGLRLIYFSYDVKMKEKGDIPEGYSVSREKKERFSLILESASTNQTSMYLCASSSPGVNTEAFFGQGTRLTVV.

The chain couples TRBV7-2 to TRBJ1-4; 8 bases are shared with TRBD1. J gave up 5 bases and V 4 bases, and 3 bases lay outside the gene matches. The CDR3 has 14 amino acids. Germline V gene lookup returns CDR1 SGHTA and CDR2 FQGNSA. As DNA, the CDR3 is TGTGCCAGCAGCTGGAGACAGGGGAATGAAAAACTGTTTTTT. Protein sequence: CASSWRQGNEKLFF. Variable domain in full (rest from reference TRBV7-2 and TRBJ1-4): GAGVSQSPSNKVTEKGKDVELRCDPISGHTALYWYRQSLGQGLEFLIYFQGNSAPDKSGLPSDRFSAERTGGSVSTLTIQRTQQEDSAVYLCASSWRQGNEKLFFGSGTQLSVL.

The J gene is TRBJ1-4, the V gene TRBV29-1; the match to TRBD1 covers 10 bases. CDR3 length: 20 residues. Germline trimming cut 2 bases from V and 7 bases from J; bases unmatched to any gene: 22. Germline assignment: CDR1 SQVTM and CDR2 ANQGSEA. The CDR3 nucleotides are TGCAGCGTTGAAACGAGTGGAGACAGGGGGCTCGAATGGGGGGGTGAAAAACTGTTTTTT. Translation: CSVETSGDRGLEWGGEKLFF.

The chain links TRBV6-2 or TRBV6-3 to TRBJ2-1, with TRBD1 as a possible D gene (6 bases). Germline V lookup: CDR1 MNHEY, CDR2 SVGEGT. The CDR3 runs 14 residues. Trimming removed 7 bases from V and 7 bases from J, with 17 bases in between. The CDR3: CASIPTGPGNEQFF. The CDR3 coding sequence is TGTGCCAGCATTCCAACAGGGCCTGGAAATGAGCAGTTCTTC.

This clonotype has at least ten counts. The chain carries TRBV28 and TRBJ1-2; a weak D match, TRBD1 (6 bases). The CDR3 spans 12 residues. The germline V gene has CDR1 MDHEN and CDR2 SYDVKM. Trimming pared 6 bases from V and 6 bases from J, leaving 11 bases between. CDR3 residues: CASSGQRHGYTF. Here the CDR3 DNA reads TGTGCCAGCAGCGGACAGCGGCATGGCTACACCTTC.

The CDR3 DNA sequence: TGCAGTGCTCCAACTTACAGGGGTACCAATCAGCCCCAGCATTTT. It translates to CSAPTYRGTNQPQHF. The genes are TRBV20-1 and TRBJ1-5; 7 bases match TRBD1. Germline V gene sequence: CDR1 DFQATT, CDR2 SNEGSKA (reference sequence). The CDR3 totals 15 residues. J gave up 3 bases and V 5 bases, and 10 bases lay outside the gene matches.

This clonotype occurred a few times. The chain couples TRBV11-2 to TRBJ1-1, with no clear D. This CDR3 has 13 residues. The germline V gene encodes CDR1 SGHAT and CDR2 FQNNGV. Deletions cut 2 bases from V and 4 bases from J, with 8 bases between. The CDR3 loop is CASSLSFLTEAFF. CDR3 DNA sequence: TGTGCCAGCAGCTTATCTTTCCTCACTGAAGCTTTCTTT.

This clonotype appeared a few times. The chain carries TRBV7-9 and TRBJ2-2, with a weak D call TRBD2 (5 bases). Germline V CDR1 and CDR2: SEHNR, FQNEAQ (reference sequence). V gave up 1 base and J gave up 6 bases, with 12 bases separating them. The CDR3 consists of 15 residues. The CDR3 sequence is CASSLDGRRAGELFF. In DNA, the CDR3 is TGTGCCAGCAGCTTAGATGGCAGGCGGGCCGGGGAGCTGTTTTTT.

This rearrangement joins TRBV6-2 or TRBV6-3 to TRBJ1-6, with 10 positions matching TRBD1. The CDR3 is 14 residues long. Germline V gives CDR1 MNHEY, CDR2 SVGEGT. Trimming removed 6 bases from V and 7 bases from J; junction bases left unmatched: 3. The CDR3 nucleotides are TGTGCCAGCAGGAAGACAGGGGGCAATTCACCCCTCCACTTT. It encodes CASRKTGGNSPLHF.

The V gene is TRBV19, the J gene TRBJ1-2; 7 bases are shared with TRBD1. This CDR3 comprises 15 residues. Trimming cost V 11 bases and J 2 bases; bases outside gene matches: 14. CDR1 and CDR2 (germline): LNHDA, SQIVND (reference sequence). CDR3 in DNA: TGTGCCGCAGGGGGATACCCGACGAGAAACTATGGCTACACCTTC. Its translation is CAAGGYPTRNYGYTF.

The V and J genes are TRBV10-3 and TRBJ2-6, with TRBD1 as a possible D gene (6 bases). The germline V and J ends were trimmed by 7 bases and 1 base, with 11 bases remaining between them. Germline V gives CDR1 ENHRY, CDR2 SYGVKD. The CDR3 length is 15 residues. DNA for the CDR3: TGTGCCATCACCGACAGGAATTCTGGGGCCAACGTCCTGACTTTC. As protein: CAITDRNSGANVLTF.

The CDR3: CASSESTGLNEKLFF. CDR3 DNA sequence: TGTGCCAGCAGCGAATCGACAGGGTTGAATGAAAAACTGTTTTTT. The chain carries TRBV2 and TRBJ1-4, with 7 bases matching TRBD1. The CDR3 has 15 amino acids. CDR1 and CDR2 from the germline V gene are SNHLY and FYNNEI. V was clipped by 6 bases and J by 5 bases; unmatched bases: 9.

This clonotype was counted a few times. V usage is TRBV20-1 and J usage is TRBJ2-3, with 13 positions matching TRBD2. Germline assignment: CDR1 DFQATT and CDR2 SNEGSKA (reference sequence). The CDR3 length is 16 residues. V was pared by 6 bases and J by 3 bases, with 9 bases of the junction left unmatched. The CDR3 loop is CSALYPTSGRTDTQYF. The DNA for the CDR3 is TGCAGTGCCCTATACCCGACTAGCGGGAGGACAGATACGCAGTATTTT.

CDR3 residues: CAWSVIGGMGETQYF. CDR3 DNA sequence: TGTGCCTGGAGTGTAATCGGGGGTATGGGAGAGACCCAGTACTTC. This rearrangement joins TRBV30 to TRBJ2-5; possibly TRBD2 for D (6 bases). The CDR3 spans 15 residues. V was trimmed by 0 bases and J by 4 bases, leaving 15 bases between them. Germline-derived CDR1 and CDR2 are GTSNPN and SVGIG (reference sequence). The entire variable domain, with the rest obtained from reference TRBV30 and TRBJ2-5, is as follows: SQTIHQWPATLVQPVGSPLSLECTVEGTSNPNLYWYRQAAGRGLQLLFYSVGIGQISSEVPQNLSASRPQDRQFILSSKKLLLSDSGFYLCAWSVIGGMGETQYFGPGTRLLVL.

This clonotype was seen only a few times. DNA of the CDR3: TGTGCCAGCAGCCAAGACAGGGGGCTAGATCAGCCCCAGCATTTT. Amino acid sequence: CASSQDRGLDQPQHF. The rearrangement links TRBV11-2 to TRBJ1-5; TRBD1 aligns across 10 bases. Unmatched junction bases numbered 6, after V lost 5 bases and J lost 5 bases. From germline, CDR1 is SGHAT and CDR2 FQNNGV. This CDR3 spans 15 amino acids.

This clonotype was seen many times. This rearrangement joins TRBV7-8 to TRBJ1-5; perhaps TRBD1 as D (5 bases). Germline assignment: CDR1 SGHVS and CDR2 FQNEAQ. Trimming took off 0 bases at V and 4 bases at J, with 13 bases between the two ends. The CDR3 contains 16 residues. Written as DNA, the CDR3 is TGTGCCAGCAGCTTAGCGCGGGACTACGGTAATCAGCCCCAGCATTTT. It specifies CASSLARDYGNQPQHF.

The genes are TRBV14 and TRBJ1-1, with D tentatively TRBD1 (6 bases). Germline assignment: CDR1 SGHDN and CDR2 FVKESK. The CDR3 contains 14 residues. V lost 4 bases and J 4 bases, leaving 13 bases between the germline ends. CDR3 protein: CASSRQASSTEAFF. CDR3 in DNA: TGTGCCAGCAGCCGACAGGCTTCGAGCACTGAAGCTTTCTTT.

This clonotype was picked up many times. The chain carries TRBV7-8 and TRBJ1-2; 9 positions match TRBD1. The J segment lost 6 bases and the V segment lost 2 bases, leaving 7 bases of the junction unmatched. This CDR3 contains 15 residues. Germline CDR1 is SGHVS and CDR2 is FQNEAQ. The chain's CDR3 is CASSLFSRTGDGYTF. The CDR3 coding sequence is TGTGCCAGCAGCTTATTTTCCCGGACAGGGGATGGCTACACCTTC. The full variable domain, completed using reference TRBV7-8 and TRBJ1-2, is GAGVSQSPRYKVAKRGQDVALRCDPISGHVSLFWYQQALGQGPEFLTYFQNEAQLDKSGLPSDRFFAERPEGSVSTLKIQRTQQEDSAVYLCASSLFSRTGDGYTFGSGTRLTVV.

There are a few counts of this clonotype. The chain carries TRBV7-2 and TRBJ2-2, with TRBD2 identical over 9 bases. The CDR3 is 15 amino acids. Germline loops: CDR1 SGHTA, CDR2 FQGNSA. V lost 6 bases to trimming and J lost 7 bases; unmatched junction nucleotides: 9. CDR3 coding DNA: TGTGCCAGCAGACCGGCGGGAGGGCCGGGCGGGGAGCTGTTTTTT. Amino acid sequence: CASRPAGGPGGELFF.

This rearrangement joins TRBV7-9 to TRBJ2-3, with 9 bases aligning to TRBD2. The CDR3 extends over 16 amino acids. Trimming took 3 bases from V and 5 from J; bases not matched to a gene: 9. The germline V gene has CDR1 SEHNR and CDR2 FQNEAQ (reference sequence). CDR3: CASSFLAGVFLDTQYF. CDR3 sequence (DNA): TGTGCCAGCAGCTTTTTAGCGGGAGTTTTTTTAGATACGCAGTATTTT.

The CDR3 reads CASSIDKPGRFYNEQFF. CDR3 DNA sequence: TGTGCCAGTAGTATAGATAAGCCCGGACGGTTCTACAATGAGCAGTTCTTC. The V call is TRBV19, the J call TRBJ2-1, with D hard to call. The CDR3 spans 17 residues. The germline V gene encodes CDR1 LNHDA and CDR2 SQIVND (reference sequence). Trimming took 0 bases from V and 3 from J, leaving 15 bases between them.

The chain combines TRBV28 with TRBJ2-7; TRBD2 aligns across 13 bases. V gave up 5 bases and J gave up 5 bases; unmatched junction bases: 6. The CDR3 length is 15 residues. CDR1 and CDR2 from the germline V gene are MDHEN and SYDVKM. DNA for the CDR3: TGTGCCAGCAGTCGGACTAGCGGGAGTTCCCACGAGCAGTACTTC. As protein: CASSRTSGSSHEQYF.

The chain uses TRBV6-8 and TRBJ1-1, with D hard to call. Looked up from germline, CDR1 is MNHGY and CDR2 is SAAAGT. Trimming stripped 3 bases from V and 0 bases from J, with 11 bases between. This CDR3 is 15 amino acids long. The CDR3 DNA is TGTGCCAGCAGTTATTCTATTAGAATGAACACTGAAGCTTTCTTT. Translated, it gives CASSYSIRMNTEAFF.

The table lists this clonotype with a few counts. J is TRBJ2-3 and V is TRBV10-3; TRBD2 matches 9 bases. Trimming took 6 bases from V and 2 from J; bases not matched to a gene: 9. The CDR3 loop spans 16 amino acids. Germline CDR1 reads ENHRY; CDR2 reads SYGVKD. The CDR3 DNA is TGTGCCATCAGCCCCCTGCGGGGGGGGGACACAGATACGCAGTATTTT. Amino acid sequence: CAISPLRGGDTDTQYF.

The chain joins TRBV30 to TRBJ2-3, with D unresolved. Germline V gene data show CDR1 as GTSNPN and CDR2 as SVGIG (reference sequence). The CDR3 is 11 residues long. V lost 3 bases and J 5 bases, leaving 6 bases between the germline ends. The CDR3 nucleotides are TGTGCCTGGAGGGGTCTAGATACGCAGTATTTT. Residues: CAWRGLDTQYF.